The rows below give T cell receptor beta chains drawn from one sample of a study of tumor T cells in aggressive B-cell lymphoma. The data were produced by immunoSEQ multiplex PCR, yet TCRdb's version contains in-frame clones alone and is incomplete. The data show 10,000 to 14,000 clones, with about nine tenths seen just once and about 2.2% held by the top ten. The sample taken for sequencing was tumor tissue. The source of these receptors is an adult with diffuse large B cell lymphoma. Each CDR3 is given with its conserved first and last residue. Fields, in order: clone size, D gene, V gene, J gene, CDR3 length, CDR3 protein, CDR3 DNA. A D gene is named only where the DNA matches it firmly. Clone size, where shown, is once, few, many, or a class for clones that have expanded.

size: -
D: TRBD2
V: TRBV11-2
J: TRBJ2-1
length: 15
CDR3: CASRGRLAGTNEQFF
DNA: TGTGCCAGCAGGGGGAGACTAGCGGGAACGAATGAGCAGTTCTTC

size: -
D: -
V: TRBV6-4
J: TRBJ2-2
length: 14
CDR3: CASSDLGGTGELFF
DNA: TGTGCCAGCAGTGATTTAGGGGGCACCGGGGAGCTGTTTTTT

size: -
D: -
V: TRBV6-5
J: TRBJ1-5
length: 14
CDR3: CASSPRGGVQPQHF
DNA: TGTGCCAGCAGTCCTCGGGGGGGGGTTCAGCCCCAGCATTTT

size: -
D: -
V: TRBV7-9
J: TRBJ1-1
length: 14
CDR3: CASSSTQENTEAFF
DNA: TGTGCCAGCAGCTCGACACAGGAAAACACTGAAGCTTTCTTT

size: -
D: TRBD2
V: TRBV18
J: TRBJ2-1
length: 15
CDR3: CASSRRTSLGGEQFF
DNA: TGTGCCAGCTCTCGTCGGACTAGCCTTGGTGGTGAGCAGTTCTTC

size: -
D: -
V: TRBV4-1
J: TRBJ1-1
length: 15
CDR3: CASSQAPSPGGEAFF
DNA: TGCGCCAGCAGCCAAGCCCCATCCCCGGGGGGTGAAGCTTTCTTT

size: -
D: -
V: TRBV6-1
J: TRBJ2-2
length: 14
CDR3: CASSALGWVRELFF
DNA: TGTGCCAGCAGCGCTCTAGGCTGGGTGCGGGAGCTGTTTTTT

size: -
D: TRBD1
V: TRBV7-9
J: TRBJ1-1
length: 14
CDR3: CASSTTGGGTEAFF
DNA: TGTGCCAGCAGCACCACAGGGGGGGGCACTGAAGCTTTCTTT

size: few
D: -
V: TRBV10-3
J: TRBJ2-5
length: 17
CDR3: CANVEKRRGLSQETQYF
DNA: TGTGCCAATGTAGAGAAGAGGAGGGGGCTTTCCCAAGAGACCCAGTACTTC

size: once
D: -
V: TRBV2
J: TRBJ2-2
length: 14
CDR3: CASSVRQDTGELFF
DNA: TGTGCCAGCAGTGTGCGACAGGACACCGGGGAGCTGTTTTTT

size: -
D: -
V: TRBV27
J: TRBJ1-5
length: 18
CDR3: CASSPGSPVGYSNQPQHF
DNA: TGTGCCAGCTCGCCCGGGTCTCCGGTGGGTTATAGCAATCAGCCCCAGCATTTT

size: few
D: TRBD2
V: TRBV4-2
J: TRBJ2-7
length: 16
CDR3: CASSQDGSGSSYEQYF
DNA: TGTGCCAGCAGCCAAGATGGGAGCGGGAGCTCCTACGAGCAGTACTTC

size: once
D: -
V: TRBV7-2
J: TRBJ2-7
length: 13
CDR3: CASSLGGRGEQYF
DNA: TGTGCCAGCAGCTTGGGTGGCAGGGGCGAGCAGTACTTC

size: once
D: -
V: TRBV5-6
J: TRBJ2-7
length: 17
CDR3: CASSGTLFSEFTAVQYF
DNA: TGTGCCAGCAGCGGTACATTATTTTCGGAGTTTACCGCTGTGCAGTACTTC

size: -
D: -
V: TRBV2
J: TRBJ2-5
length: 13
CDR3: CASRGAIQETQYF
DNA: TGTGCCAGCAGAGGGGCCATTCAAGAGACCCAGTACTTC

size: -
D: -
V: TRBV11-2
J: TRBJ2-3
length: 12
CDR3: CASSRGSDTQYF
DNA: TGTGCCAGCAGCCGAGGGTCCGATACGCAGTATTTT

size: -
D: TRBD2
V: TRBV7-6
J: TRBJ2-7
length: 15
CDR3: CASSPLAGEAYEQYF
DNA: TGTGCCAGCAGCCCACTTGCGGGGGAGGCTTACGAGCAGTACTTC

size: -
D: -
V: TRBV6-1
J: TRBJ2-2
length: 15
CDR3: CASSEGLANTGELFF
DNA: TGTGCCAGCAGTGAAGGACTAGCGAACACCGGGGAGCTGTTTTTT

size: -
D: TRBD1
V: TRBV27
J: TRBJ2-7
length: 14
CDR3: CASSTPGGAYEQYF
DNA: TGTGCCAGCAGTACCCCAGGGGGCGCCTACGAGCAGTACTTC

size: -
D: TRBD1
V: TRBV10-1
J: TRBJ2-7
length: 13
CDR3: CASRETGGYEQYF
DNA: TGCGCCAGCAGAGAAACAGGGGGCTACGAGCAGTACTTC

size: -
D: -
V: TRBV19
J: TRBJ2-3
length: 14
CDR3: CASSIYAGADTQYF
DNA: TGTGCCAGTAGTATATACGCCGGAGCAGATACGCAGTATTTT

size: -
D: -
V: TRBV7-9
J: TRBJ1-2
length: 18
CDR3: CASSLPVRGTQATYGYTF
DNA: TGTGCCAGCAGCTTACCGGTCCGAGGCACCCAAGCGACCTATGGCTACACCTTC

size: -
D: -
V: TRBV4-1
J: TRBJ1-5
length: 17
CDR3: CASSQDWAAYSNQPQHF
DNA: TGCGCCAGCAGCCAAGATTGGGCAGCTTATAGCAATCAGCCCCAGCATTTT

size: -
D: -
V: TRBV18
J: TRBJ2-7
length: 15
CDR3: CASSKETGSSYEQYF
DNA: TGTGCCAGCTCGAAAGAAACAGGCAGCTCCTACGAGCAGTACTTC

size: once
D: -
V: TRBV11-2
J: TRBJ2-2
length: 15
CDR3: CASSLGGRRTGELFF
DNA: TGTGCCAGCAGCTTAGGTGGGAGACGTACCGGGGAGCTGTTTTTT

size: few
D: -
V: TRBV5-1
J: TRBJ2-2
length: 15
CDR3: CASSVSGTQTGELFF
DNA: TGCGCCAGCAGCGTCTCCGGGACTCAAACCGGGGAGCTGTTTTTT